This TCR beta chain appears in the sequencing data of a study of shared clonotypes between healthy human individuals. Background on the study: Plates per donor: three CD4 naive, three CD4 memory, two CD8 naive, one CD8 memory. Study observations and caveats: How much donors shared clonotypes was expected to be affected by sequencing depth.

Terminally differentiated effector memory CD45RA+ cells were excluded by CCR7 positive selection of CD45RO-negative cells. Donors, healthy HIV-negative adults, lacked recent acute infections or vaccinations. The protocol was immunoSEQ multiplex PCR, while the TCRdb copy is restricted to in-frame clones and leaves out a portion. Of about 2.1 million clones listed, around 95% were seen once; the top ten hold around 1.8%. This CDR3 contains 15 residues. Trimming removed 5 bases from V and 4 bases from J, with 15 bases in between. The germline CDR1 and CDR2 sequences are SGHAT and FQNNGV. With regard to this clone: The antigen remains undetermined.

The chain uses TRBV11-2 and TRBJ2-1; D is unclear. Sequencing used naive CD8+ T cells from PBMCs. This sequence originates from a man between 18 and 29 years old in good health. Some clones in this sample may be carry-over from other donors' samples. Here the CDR3 DNA reads TGTGCCAGCAGCCCCCCGGTTCGTGGGTACAATGAGCAGTTCTTC. This codes for CASSPPVRGYNEQFF.